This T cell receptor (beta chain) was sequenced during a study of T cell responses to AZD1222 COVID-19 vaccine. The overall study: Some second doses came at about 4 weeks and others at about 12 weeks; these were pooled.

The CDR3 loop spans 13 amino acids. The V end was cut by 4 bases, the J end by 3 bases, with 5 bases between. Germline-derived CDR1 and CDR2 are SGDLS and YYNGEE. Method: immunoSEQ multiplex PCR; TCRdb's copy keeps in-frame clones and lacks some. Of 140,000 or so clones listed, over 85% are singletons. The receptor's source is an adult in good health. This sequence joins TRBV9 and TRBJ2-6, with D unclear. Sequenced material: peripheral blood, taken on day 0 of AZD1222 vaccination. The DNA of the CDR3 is TGTGCCAGCAGCATTCTTGGGGCCAACGTCCTGACTTTC. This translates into CASSILGANVLTF.